This T cell receptor beta chain was sequenced for a study of CXCR3-negative and CXCR3-positive naive CD8 T cells. Concerning this clonotype itself: Its matching antigen is unknown.

5' RACE with UMI labels generated the TRB cDNA libraries. TCRdb reprocessed the 5' RACE reads, keeping one entry per CDR3 protein, no DNA. The sample has tens of thousands of distinct CDR3 sequences. Looked up from germline, CDR1 is MNHEY and CDR2 is SMNVEV (reference sequence). The CDR3 is 13 residues long. Whole-study findings and limits: Comparison of naive cells showed more hydrophobic TRB CDR3s in CXCR3-positive than in CXCR3-negative naive cells. Within a donor, both naive subsets shared TRBV-TRBJ usage, unlike memory cells.

This TCR came from a human donor in good health. Some clones in this sample may be carry-over from other donors' samples. The rearrangement uses TRBV27 and TRBJ1-1. Material for sequencing was naive CXCR3+ CD8+ T cells from blood. Subset defined: CD45RO-CCR7+CD27+CD95- naive CD8+ T cells expressing CXCR3 (TNR3+). CDR3: CASSLSEGPEAFF.